A selection of T cell receptor beta chains follows, all from one sample in a study of type 1 regulatory T cells. TCRdb re-derived calls from the reads in MiXCR, one entry per CDR3 protein. The sample yields 88,000 or so distinct CDR3 sequences, roughly 28% seen once. Material for sequencing was CD4+ T cells, either the whole sample or a sorted fraction (not recorded which). The origin of the receptors is a human donor in good health. The CDR3 runs from the conserved cysteine through the conserved F or W. Where a row states a size, it is once, few, many or the class of an expanded clone; other rows omit it.

TRBV5-1	TRBJ2-1	NA	CASSYGLAGYNEQFF
TRBV7-9	TRBJ1-5	NA	CASSLVSLEGNQPQHF
TRBV20-1	TRBJ2-3	NA	CSASQEADTQYF
TRBV7-9	TRBJ2-5	NA	CASSFGRGSGETQYF
TRBV19	TRBJ1-2	once	CASSIGHIYGYTF
TRBV20-1	TRBJ2-3	NA	CSARFDRADTQYF
TRBV2	TRBJ1-5	NA	CASSPDGQPQHF
TRBV5-1	TRBJ2-7	few	CASSLNSEQYF
TRBV10-2	TRBJ2-7	few	CASSALAGGSVYEQYF
TRBV7-2	TRBJ1-2	NA	CASSSYLGQGSGYTF
TRBV19	TRBJ1-5	NA	CASTASVKSPQHF
TRBV6-1	TRBJ2-7	NA	CASSLQGFEQYF
TRBV3-1	TRBJ2-1	few	CASSQGGQSSYNEQFF
TRBV12-3/TRBV12-4	TRBJ1-3	few	CASTRNGLRDTIYF
TRBV5-5	TRBJ2-7	few	CASSFSLGLPEEQYF
TRBV20-1	TRBJ1-4	NA	CSAKQGTNEKLFF
TRBV20-1	TRBJ2-5	many	CSARDRIRQSEETQYF
TRBV7-7	TRBJ2-7	NA	CASSLDDNSYEQYF
TRBV6-2/TRBV6-3	TRBJ1-1	few	CASSRLGFEAFF
TRBV20-1	TRBJ2-2	NA	CSASQGAYTGELFF
TRBV20-1	TRBJ1-4	NA	CSASDPRSGKLFF
TRBV20-1	TRBJ2-2	NA	CSAREGSGYGGELFF
TRBV20-1	TRBJ2-7	NA	CSARDMSLASNEQYF
TRBV5-6	TRBJ2-3	NA	CASSLLGTSSDTQYF
TRBV27	TRBJ2-5	few	CASGSSGRPETQYF
TRBV27	TRBJ2-5	NA	CASSTQGPQTQYF
TRBV24-1	TRBJ2-6	NA	CATSDFWPDSGSGANVLTF
TRBV12-3/TRBV12-4	TRBJ1-4	NA	CASSFGPSEKLFF
TRBV5-5	TRBJ2-1	once	CASSSRLGGSSYSEQFF
TRBV7-2	TRBJ1-4	few	CASSPGLRNEKLFF
TRBV20-1	TRBJ2-1	NA	CSASTDVLNEQFF
TRBV20-1	TRBJ2-1	NA	CSARDQAGALEQIF
TRBV3-1	TRBJ2-3	NA	CASSPQDRTDTQYF
TRBV12-3/TRBV12-4	TRBJ1-1	NA	CASRTFPGTEAFF
TRBV5-4	TRBJ2-7	NA	CASSFGTPAYEQYF
TRBV20-1	TRBJ2-1	few	CSAREPPAYNEQFF
TRBV28	TRBJ2-7	NA	CASSFSISFPYEQYF
TRBV29-1	TRBJ2-3	NA	CSIATNSGTDTQYF
TRBV25-1	TRBJ1-2	NA	CASSSSGKAAGYTF
TRBV15	TRBJ2-3	NA	CATSRGTSGSTDTQYF
TRBV7-9	TRBJ2-6	NA	CASSLVPSGANVLTF
TRBV10-3	TRBJ2-3	NA	CAISGGRSTDTQYF
TRBV11-2	TRBJ2-3	few	CASSRRGTSGRTSTDTQYF
TRBV7-2	TRBJ2-5	many	CASSLGPTPDGGGETQYF
TRBV14	TRBJ2-3	NA	CASSPLAGNTDTQYF
TRBV18	TRBJ2-1	few	CASSTSGSHNEQFF
TRBV28	TRBJ2-3	few	CASSPGTGTTDTQYF
TRBV2	TRBJ2-3	few	CAGAGDTDTQYF
TRBV6-5	TRBJ2-3	few	CASSYSRADTQYF
TRBV20-1	TRBJ2-7	NA	CSARDPQINEQYF
TRBV7-9	TRBJ2-7	NA	CASRESGAQYF
TRBV27	TRBJ2-3	NA	CASSSRTSGTSTDTQYF
TRBV20-1	TRBJ2-3	NA	CSARDAREGAINTQYF
TRBV20-1	TRBJ2-7	NA	CSAGGSGWSPYEQYF
TRBV10-1	TRBJ1-1	NA	CASSESSGENTEAFF
TRBV11-2	TRBJ2-3	few	CASSFFSSTDTQYF
TRBV29-1	TRBJ1-4	NA	CSAGGTGSSNEKLFF